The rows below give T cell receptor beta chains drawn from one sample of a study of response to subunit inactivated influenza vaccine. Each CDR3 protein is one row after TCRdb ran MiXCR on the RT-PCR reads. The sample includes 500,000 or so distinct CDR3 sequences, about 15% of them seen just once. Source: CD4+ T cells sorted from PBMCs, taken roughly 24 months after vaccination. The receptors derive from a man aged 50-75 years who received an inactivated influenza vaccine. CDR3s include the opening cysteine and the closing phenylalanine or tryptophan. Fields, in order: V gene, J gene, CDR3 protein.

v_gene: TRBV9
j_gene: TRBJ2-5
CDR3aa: CASSVAVGEQETQYF

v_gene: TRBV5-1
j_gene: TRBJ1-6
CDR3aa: CASSIRGHNSPLHF

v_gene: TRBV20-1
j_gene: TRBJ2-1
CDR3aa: CSARTDNEQFF

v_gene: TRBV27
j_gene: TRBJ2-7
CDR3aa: CASSSFISSYEQYF

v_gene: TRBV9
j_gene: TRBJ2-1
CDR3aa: CASSVGQGGCNEQFF

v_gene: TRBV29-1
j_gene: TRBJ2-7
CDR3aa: CSVSGTSGNEQYF

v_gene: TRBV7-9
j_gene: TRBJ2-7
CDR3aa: CASSRKGTEQYF

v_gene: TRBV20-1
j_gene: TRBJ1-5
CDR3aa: CSARGSDSNQPQHF

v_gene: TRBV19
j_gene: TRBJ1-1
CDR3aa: CASIPRGRGTEAFF

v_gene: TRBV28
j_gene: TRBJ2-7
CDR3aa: CASRSGPETYEQYF

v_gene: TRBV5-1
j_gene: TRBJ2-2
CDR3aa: CASSRGLTGELFF

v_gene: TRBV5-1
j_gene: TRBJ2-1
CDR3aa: CASSADREYEQFF

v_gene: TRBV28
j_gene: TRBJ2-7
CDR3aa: CASRATGGSSYEQYF

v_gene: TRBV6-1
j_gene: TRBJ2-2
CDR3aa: CASSHVIGAGGELFF

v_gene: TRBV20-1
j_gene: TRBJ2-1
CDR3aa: CSAKKPGSQFF

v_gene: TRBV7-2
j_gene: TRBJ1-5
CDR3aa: CASSDQHQPQHF

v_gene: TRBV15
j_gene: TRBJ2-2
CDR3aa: CATSRDRGYNTGELFF

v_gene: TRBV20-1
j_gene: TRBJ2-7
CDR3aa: CSARDGGGRAGQYF

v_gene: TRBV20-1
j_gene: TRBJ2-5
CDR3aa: CSARDRRGQETQYF

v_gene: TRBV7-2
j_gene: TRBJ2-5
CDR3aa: CATGSGGLKTQYF

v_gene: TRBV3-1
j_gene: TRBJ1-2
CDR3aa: CASSQDRAASGYTF

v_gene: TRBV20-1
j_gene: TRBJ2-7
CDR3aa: CSARGQVYEQYF

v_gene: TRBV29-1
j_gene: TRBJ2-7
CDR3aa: CSVARGPNEQYF